The 7 T cell receptor beta chains given below trace back to one sample, sequenced in a study of T cells in localized non-small cell lung cancer. Libraries were prepared by immunoSEQ multiplex PCR; TCRdb keeps only in-frame clonotypes and omits some of them. There are 13,000 or so clones in the sample; 86% occur only once, and 58% lies in the top ten. The sample consisted of peripheral blood, taken before any cancer treatment. Every receptor here comes from a male donor at least 60 years old with stage III lung adenocarcinoma.

The V call is TRBV2, the J call TRBJ2-5; the D gene is possibly TRBD2 (6 bases). The germline V and J ends were trimmed by 8 bases and 4 bases, with 17 bases remaining between them. This CDR3 comprises 14 residues. CDR1 and CDR2 (germline): SNHLY, FYNNEI. CDR3 coding DNA: TGTGCCAGCCGGCTAGCGCCCGACCGAGAGACCCAGTACTTC. This encodes CASRLAPDRETQYF.

The rearrangement joins TRBV5-1 to TRBJ2-3; 8 bases are a match to TRBD2. The V and J ends lost 5 bases and 0 bases, in that order; junction bases with no gene match: 5. This CDR3 is 15 amino acids long. Germline V gene data show CDR1 as SGHRS and CDR2 as YFSETQ. DNA for the CDR3: TGCGCCAGCAGGGCACTAGCGGAAAGCACAGATACGCAGTATTTT. Its translation is CASRALAESTDTQYF.

The CDR3 nucleotides are TGTGCCAGCAGAGACACGATGAACACTGAAGCTTTCTTT. Encoded protein: CASRDTMNTEAFF. The chain carries TRBV27 and TRBJ1-1; D is uncertain. Per germline, CDR1 MNHEY and CDR2 SMNVEV (reference sequence). CDR3 size: 13 residues. The V gene lost 6 bases and the J gene lost 0 bases, with 8 bases spanning the gap.

This rearrangement joins TRBV2 to TRBJ1-2; D unresolved. Per the germline V gene, CDR1 is SNHLY and CDR2 is FYNNEI. This CDR3 has 13 residues. V was trimmed by 5 bases and J by 3 bases, leaving 10 bases between them. CDR3: CASSKGRDYGYTF. CDR3 bases: TGTGCCAGCAGTAAAGGACGCGACTATGGCTACACCTTC.

J is TRBJ1-1 and V is TRBV5-1, with a tentative D call TRBD1 (5 bases). CDR1 is SGHRS, CDR2 YFSETQ, per germline. The CDR3 length is 14 residues. The ends were cut back, 2 bases at V and 8 bases at J, with 16 bases in the middle. The CDR3: CASSFGTPSIEAFF. CDR3 in DNA: TGCGCCAGCAGCTTCGGGACCCCGAGCATCGAAGCTTTCTTT.

The chain carries TRBV4-1 and TRBJ2-7; tentatively, D is TRBD2 (6 bases). Germline V lookup: CDR1 MGHRA, CDR2 YSYEKL. This CDR3 is 15 amino acids long. V dropped 0 bases and J dropped 3 bases, with 12 bases sitting between them. CDR3 coding DNA: TGCGCCAGCAGCCAAGAGCTAGCGACTATCTACGAGCAGTACTTC. It specifies CASSQELATIYEQYF.

The V and J genes are TRBV18 and TRBJ2-7; weak D call: TRBD2 (6 bases). The CDR3 loop spans 15 amino acids. With 6 bases removed from V and 0 bases from J, the gap between germline ends came to 15 bases. The germline CDR1 and CDR2 sequences are KGHSH and LQKENI. The CDR3 region is CASSAGLLSSYEQYF. CDR3 nucleotides: TGTGCCAGCTCGGCGGGACTCTTGAGCTCCTACGAGCAGTACTTC.